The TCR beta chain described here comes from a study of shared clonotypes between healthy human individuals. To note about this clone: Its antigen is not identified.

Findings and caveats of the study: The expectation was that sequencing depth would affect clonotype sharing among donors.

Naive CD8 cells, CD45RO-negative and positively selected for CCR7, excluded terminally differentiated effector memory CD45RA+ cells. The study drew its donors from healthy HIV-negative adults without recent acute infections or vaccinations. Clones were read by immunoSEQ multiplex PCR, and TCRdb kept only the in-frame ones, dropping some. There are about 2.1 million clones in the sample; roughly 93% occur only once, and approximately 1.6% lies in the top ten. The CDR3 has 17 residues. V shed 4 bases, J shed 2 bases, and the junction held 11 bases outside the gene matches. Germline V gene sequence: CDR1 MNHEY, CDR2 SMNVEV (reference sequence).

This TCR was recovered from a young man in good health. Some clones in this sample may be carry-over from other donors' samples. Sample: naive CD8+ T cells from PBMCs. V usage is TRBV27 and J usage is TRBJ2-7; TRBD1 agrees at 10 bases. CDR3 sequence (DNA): TGTGCCAGCAGTTCGAGAGAAAGGACAGGGGGGACCTACGAGCAGTACTTC. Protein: CASSSRERTGGTYEQYF.